This T cell receptor (beta chain) was observed in a study of early T cells in non-severe SARS-CoV-2 infection. About the study: Alpha and beta chains were unpaired, from unsorted whole-blood bulk RNA.

Unique molecular identifiers tagged individual cDNA molecules. TCRdb processed the 5' RACE reads anew with MiXCR; each CDR3 protein has one entry. The data hold about 29,000 distinct CDR3 sequences, with about 5% observed a single time. This clonotype was counted ten times or more. Its target is not known. Regarding the study as a whole: In VDJdb matching, anti-spike CD8 responses were favored while private and CD4 specificities went missing.

This clonotype originated in an adult who was a healthcare worker with PCR-confirmed SARS-CoV-2 infection or an uninfected control (not recorded which). The sample comprised whole blood.

CDR3 sequence (DNA): TGCAGCGTGACCGGGACAGGCTTCGGCGAGCAGTACTTC. It translates to CSVTGTGFGEQYF. J is TRBJ2-7 and V is TRBV29-1; 8 positions match TRBD1. With V trimmed by 6 bases and J by 6 bases, 10 bases remained unmatched. This CDR3 comprises 13 residues. The germline CDR1 and CDR2 sequences are SQVTM and ANQGSEA.